The rows below give T cell receptor beta chains drawn from one sample of a study of CD8+ T cells in alopecia areata. The protocol was immunoSEQ multiplex PCR, while the TCRdb copy is restricted to in-frame clones and leaves out a portion. The data show approximately 100,000 clones, with roughly 60% seen just once and less than 20% held by the top ten. Source: CD8+ T cells sorted from blood, taken between weeks 55 and 65, from a patient treated with tofacitinib. These receptors were obtained from a human donor with alopecia areata. The CDR3 runs from the conserved cysteine through the conserved F or W. A D gene is named only where the DNA matches it firmly. A row's size may be missing; if present it is once, few, many or a size class.

clone_size	v_call	j_call	d_call	cdr3_nt	cdr3_aa
.	TRBV5-1	TRBJ2-7	.	TGCGCCAGCAGCTTAGGACTGTCGAGGGTCTACGAGCAGTACTTC	CASSLGLSRVYEQYF
.	TRBV5-6	TRBJ2-7	.	TGTGCCAGCAGCAGCAGAGATCTCGGGGGCTACGAGCAGTACTTC	CASSSRDLGGYEQYF
.	TRBV12-5	TRBJ2-2	.	TGTGCTAGTGGTTTGCCCCTTGGAGGGACCGGGGAGCTGTTTTTT	CASGLPLGGTGELFF
few	TRBV14	TRBJ2-7	TRBD1	TGTGCCAGCAGCCGAGGGACAGTACATTACGAGCAGTACTTC	CASSRGTVHYEQYF
.	TRBV9	TRBJ2-2	.	TGTGCCAGTACAGACAGGTTGAACACCGGGGAGCTGTTTTTT	CASTDRLNTGELFF
.	TRBV7-9	TRBJ1-5	.	TGTGCCAGCAGCTTAGGAACAGACGGTCAGCCCCAGCATTTT	CASSLGTDGQPQHF
few	TRBV12-5	TRBJ2-3	.	TGTGCTAGTGCTAGGGGAGATACGCAGTATTTT	CASARGDTQYF
.	TRBV6-6	TRBJ2-2	.	TGTGCCAGCGGGGGGTTAGGGACAACTCACACCGGGGAGCTGTTTTTT	CASGGLGTTHTGELFF
.	TRBV11-2	TRBJ2-5	.	TGTGCCAGCAGCCGTCCGGAGACCCAGTACTTC	CASSRPETQYF
once	TRBV7-9	TRBJ2-1	.	TGTGCCAGCAGCTTAGCGTACCGGGGAGGCAATGAGCAGTTCTTC	CASSLAYRGGNEQFF
.	TRBV18	TRBJ2-7	.	TGTGCCAGCTCACCACCCAAGACCTACGAGCAGTACTTC	CASSPPKTYEQYF
.	TRBV6-5	TRBJ2-2	.	TGTGCCAGCAGTTACTCGGGGTCCCTTCCCGGGGAGCTGTTTTTT	CASSYSGSLPGELFF
.	TRBV7-9	TRBJ2-5	.	TGTGCCAGCAGCTTATCGTCCGAGACCCAGTACTTC	CASSLSSETQYF
.	TRBV4-2	TRBJ2-3	.	TGTGCCAGCAGCCAAGAGGCTAGCACAGATACGCAGTATTTT	CASSQEASTDTQYF
few	TRBV5-6	TRBJ2-3	.	TGTGCCAGCAGCTTATGGTCAGATACGCAGTATTTT	CASSLWSDTQYF
few	TRBV6-1	TRBJ2-2	.	TGTGCCAGCAGTGAAGGGACAGCGAACACCGGGGAGCTGTTTTTT	CASSEGTANTGELFF
.	TRBV5-1	TRBJ1-1	.	TGCGCCAGCAGCTTTAGGGGGAACACTGAAGCTTTCTTT	CASSFRGNTEAFF
few	TRBV6-5	TRBJ1-1	TRBD1	TGTGCCAGCAGTTCCCGGGACAGGGGGAGGGACACTGAAGCTTTCTTT	CASSSRDRGRDTEAFF
few	TRBV7-9	TRBJ2-2	.	TGTGCCAGCAGCTTAGGTGGCCGATGGGAGCTGTTTTTT	CASSLGGRWELFF
.	TRBV7-9	TRBJ2-3	.	TGTGCCAGCAGCTTAGGCGTAGGGGCCACAGATACGCAGTATTTT	CASSLGVGATDTQYF
few	TRBV4-1	TRBJ1-5	TRBD1	TGCGCCAGCAGCCAAGGGACAGGGGGGTCCCCCCAGCATTTT	CASSQGTGGSPQHF
.	TRBV27	TRBJ1-1	.	TGTGCCAGCAGTTTGGGGGTTTTCACTGAAGCTTTCTTT	CASSLGVFTEAFF
.	TRBV2	TRBJ1-1	.	TGTGCCAGCATCGGGGGAATTACTGAAGCTTTCTTT	CASIGGITEAFF
.	TRBV27	TRBJ2-1	TRBD1	TGTGCCAGCAGTTTGGAACAGGGGAGCAACAATGAGCAGTTCTTC	CASSLEQGSNNEQFF
.	TRBV5-1	TRBJ2-7	.	TGCGCCAGCAGCTTGGGAAGGGGTGCGGAGCAGTACTTC	CASSLGRGAEQYF
few	TRBV29-1	TRBJ2-7	TRBD1	TGCAGCGTGGGACAGGGCACCTACGAGCAGTACTTC	CSVGQGTYEQYF
.	TRBV29-1	TRBJ1-6	TRBD1	TGCAGCGTAAACCGGGACAGGCCCGATTCACCCCTCCACTTT	CSVNRDRPDSPLHF
.	TRBV2	TRBJ2-7	.	TGTGCCAGCGCTCTTCCGGCCGAGCAGTACTTC	CASALPAEQYF
.	TRBV27	TRBJ2-3	.	TGTGCCAGCAAGCAGTTCCCGCCGAGCAGCCGAAGCACAGATACGCAGTATTTT	CASKQFPPSSRSTDTQYF
.	TRBV7-9	TRBJ1-1	TRBD1	TGTGCCAGCAGCGGGACAGAGAACACTGAAGCTTTCTTT	CASSGTENTEAFF
few	TRBV13	TRBJ2-7	.	TGTGCCAGCAGCTTAGGACAGGACTACTCCTACGAGCAGTACTTC	CASSLGQDYSYEQYF
few	TRBV6-6	TRBJ2-2	.	TGTGCCAGCGCCACCGGGGAGCTGTTTTTT	CASATGELFF
.	TRBV14	TRBJ2-7	.	TGTGCCAGCAGTCAAACCTACGAGCAGTACTTC	CASSQTYEQYF
.	TRBV18	TRBJ2-5	TRBD1	TGTGCCAGCTTCCCGGGACAGGGGTTGGAGGAGACCCAGTACTTC	CASFPGQGLEETQYF
.	TRBV4-2	TRBJ2-7	TRBD1	TGTGCCAGCAGCCGCACCGGGACAGCGAACCCCATCGAGCAGTACTTC	CASSRTGTANPIEQYF
.	TRBV6-1	TRBJ1-2	.	TGTGCCAGCAGTCAGGACAGCTATGGCTACACCTTC	CASSQDSYGYTF
.	TRBV5-1	TRBJ2-1	TRBD2	TGCGCCAGCTCGCAGGAGCGGGGGGCGCGGGGGGAGCAGTTCTTC	CASSQERGARGEQFF
few	TRBV5-6	TRBJ1-1	TRBD1	TGTGCCAGCAGCGCCTGGACAGGGGGCGCGACTGAAGCTTTCTTT	CASSAWTGGATEAFF
few	TRBV30	TRBJ1-2	.	TGTGCCTGGAACGAAGGAGGGACGGCCTATGGCTACACCTTC	CAWNEGGTAYGYTF
.	TRBV4-1	TRBJ2-7	TRBD2	TGCGCCAGCAGCCAAATTTTAGCGGGGGGCTCCTACGAGCAGTACTTC	CASSQILAGGSYEQYF
.	TRBV10-2	TRBJ2-2	.	TGCGCCAGCAGTGAGTCGTGGGAGACGAACACCGGGGAGCTGTTTTTT	CASSESWETNTGELFF
few	TRBV7-9	TRBJ2-2	.	TGTGCCAGCAGCCTAAGGGCGGACACCGGGGAGCTGTTTTTT	CASSLRADTGELFF
few	TRBV19	TRBJ2-2	.	TGTGCCAGCTCCGCGGGGGAGCTGTTTTTT	CASSAGELFF
few	TRBV29-1	TRBJ2-3	.	TGCAGCGTTGAAGGTCGTGAGGGTTTAATCGAACTTCAGTATGCAGATACGCAGTATTTT	CSVEGREGLIELQYADTQYF
few	TRBV2	TRBJ2-5	.	TGTGCCAGAAACAGGGAGACTTCCCAAGAGACCCAGTACTTC	CARNRETSQETQYF
.	TRBV11-2	TRBJ2-2	.	TGTGCCAGCAGCCTAAGAGGCTTGAACACCGGGGAGCTGTTTTTT	CASSLRGLNTGELFF
.	TRBV12-5	TRBJ1-1	.	TGTGCTAGTGGAATGGGGCCATTGGATGAAGCTTTCTTT	CASGMGPLDEAFF
.	TRBV29-1	TRBJ1-2	TRBD1	TGCAGCGCCGACCCTAAACAGGGGGCGGACTATGGCTACACCTTC	CSADPKQGADYGYTF
.	TRBV6-6	TRBJ1-5	.	TGTGCCAGCAGTCCCCGGGGTGTACAGCCCCAGCATTTT	CASSPRGVQPQHF
.	TRBV11-2	TRBJ1-1	TRBD1	TGTGCCAGCAGCTTAGCAGGGGGCACTGAAGCTTTCTTT	CASSLAGGTEAFF
.	TRBV5-6	TRBJ1-2	TRBD1	TGTGCCAGCAGCTCGGGACAGGGAGTCGGGAGTGGCTACACCTTC	CASSSGQGVGSGYTF
.	TRBV13	TRBJ1-2	TRBD1	TGTGCCAACAGCCCCGGGACAGGGGGCTTGTATGGCTACACCTTC	CANSPGTGGLYGYTF
once	TRBV5-6	TRBJ1-6	.	TGTGCCAGCAGCCCATTCACGGGCCCCAATTCACCCCTCCACTTT	CASSPFTGPNSPLHF
.	TRBV30	TRBJ1-6	.	TGTGCCTGGAGTGGGCAGGGGTGGGATTCACCCCTCCACTTT	CAWSGQGWDSPLHF
.	TRBV28	TRBJ2-7	.	TGTGCCACCTCGGGACAATGGTCCTACGAGCAGTACTTC	CATSGQWSYEQYF
.	TRBV5-1	TRBJ2-1	TRBD1	TGCGCCAGCAGCGAGGGACAGGGGATGAATGAGCAGTTCTTC	CASSEGQGMNEQFF
.	TRBV2	TRBJ2-5	.	TGTGCCAGCAGTGATCGACAAGAGACCCAGTACTTC	CASSDRQETQYF
.	TRBV7-9	TRBJ1-5	.	TGTGCCAGCAGCACCGCGGCGCTTCAGCCCCAGCATTTT	CASSTAALQPQHF
few	TRBV4-1	TRBJ2-3	TRBD2	TGCGCCAGCAGCCAAGTTGATAGCGGGGGGGATTCAGATACGCAGTATTTT	CASSQVDSGGDSDTQYF